This T cell receptor beta chain emerged from a study of cytomegalovirus exposure and HLA in healthy donors (dated by TCRdb to about 2017). Study-wide context: The 500 to 800 repertoires of the first cohort and the 95 to 150 validation repertoires were produced on the same platform, according to a later analysis. The study was designed to test whether signatures of past pathogen exposure could be identified by cataloging public T cell receptors. In addition to the first cohort of 666 subjects, a separate validation cohort of over 90 different subjects was used. The study combined high-throughput TCR immunosequencing, statistical association of individual TCRs with disease status, and machine learning to predict cytomegalovirus infection status.

In regard to this clone: Its specific antigen is unknown. No base quality information exists; no much larger clone differs at one position.

The donors were included in the validation cohort of over a hundred subjects, a group kept apart from the approximately 670-subject first cohort. V gives up 4 bases and J gives up 8 bases, and the segment between their germline ends measures 11 bases. Taken from cysteine to phenylalanine, the CDR3 has 12 residues. Kept here is only the CDR3 DNA, which spans 36 bases and is read in frame from base 1. CDR1 is given as WNHNN and CDR2 as SYGVQD, both from the germline V gene (reference sequence). Broader findings and caveats from the paper: Cytomegalovirus status was reported to be diagnosed by the classifier with high specificity and sensitivity in both the original and validation cohorts. A later analysis found that TCRs clustered in the first cohort also tended to co-occur in the 95 to 150 validation repertoires, with 94% of cluster scores above 0. Most TCR sequences were observed very rarely across donors, whereas some public TCRs were present in many individuals. The validation cohort had no HLA typing available for a later analysis, so co-occurrence within that cohort was assessed over all 120 or so repertoires. According to the authors, the approach could potentially be generalized to other disease states and immunological phenotypes. In the study, roughly 160 TCR beta chains were listed as associated with cytomegalovirus. In vitro tests confirmed that a few of the cytomegalovirus-associated TCR beta chains recognize cytomegalovirus antigens.

The library was made by the immunoSEQ multiplex PCR assay. The paper's data handling went like this. To diagnose cytomegalovirus status from the catalog of TCR beta chain sequences, a statistical classification framework was built. TCRdb carries this immuneACCESS record with in-frame sequences only. Its versions omit some clonotypes, under half of them owing to an unresolved V gene in the studies checked, with the rest unexplained. Clonal size and the V and J genes are those of that table, whereas D and trimming came from the DNA. In this sample the table shows around 240,000 clones, about 90% of which occur a single time. The top ten clones comprise 0.37% of the sample.

The sequence was collected from a woman aged 18-29 years in good health and CMV-seronegative. Material for sequencing was PBMCs. Recombination joined TRBV10-1 with TRBJ1-2, with the identity of the D gene unclear. This receptor carries the CDR3 CASSGVGSGYTF. Read as DNA, the sequence is TGCGCCAGCAGTGGTGTCGGGAGCGGCTACACCTTC.